The next 29 T cell receptor beta chains were all read from a single sample in a study of early T cells in non-severe SARS-CoV-2 infection. MiXCR, run by TCRdb on the 5' RACE reads, gives a single entry per CDR3 protein. Of roughly 75,000 distinct CDR3 sequences in the sample, 8.5% to 10% were seen once. Sequences were obtained from whole blood. The receptors here all came from an adult who was a healthcare worker with PCR-confirmed SARS-CoV-2 infection or an uninfected control (not recorded which).

This clonotype has only a few counts. This rearrangement joins TRBV19 to TRBJ2-2, with no clear D. V was clipped by 2 bases and J by 1 base, with 2 bases between them. This CDR3 spans 13 amino acids. Germline V lookup: CDR1 LNHDA, CDR2 SQIVND (reference sequence). In DNA, the CDR3 is TGTGCCAGTAGTATACTGAACACCGGGGAGCTGTTTTTT. Its translation: CASSILNTGELFF.

This clonotype has a count of ten or more. The genes are TRBV28 and TRBJ2-2; D may correspond to TRBD1 or TRBD2 (5 bases each). The CDR3 runs 15 residues. CDR1 and CDR2 from the germline V gene are MDHEN and SYDVKM. The ends were cut back, 10 bases at V and 7 bases at J, with 22 bases in the middle. The CDR3 region has the DNA TGTGCCACCGCCCCCTCACGAGGGGCGGGCGGGGAGCTGTTTTTT. This codes for CATAPSRGAGGELFF.

At least ten counts were recorded for this clonotype. The CDR3 nucleotides are TGTGCCAGTAGTATACTCGGGTCTAGCGGGAGAGATACGCAGTATTTT. It specifies CASSILGSSGRDTQYF. This chain connects TRBV19 to TRBJ2-3, with 10 bases that match TRBD2. From germline, CDR1 is LNHDA and CDR2 SQIVND (reference sequence). CDR3 length equals 16 residues. V shed 2 bases and J 5 bases; nucleotides not matched to a gene: 7.

By proportion, this clonotype is medium-sized. The chain combines TRBV28 with TRBJ2-7; D ambiguous. From germline, CDR1 is MDHEN and CDR2 SYDVKM. Trimming cost V 3 bases and J 3 bases, with 3 bases left between them. This CDR3 is built from 11 residues. The CDR3: CASSFRYEQYF. The CDR3 DNA is TGTGCCAGCAGTTTCCGCTACGAGCAGTACTTC.

This clonotype was counted ten times or more. This chain joins TRBV19 and TRBJ1-4, with D unresolved. The CDR3 extends over 15 amino acids. V was cut by 2 bases and J by 6 bases, with 13 bases left in between. Per the germline V gene, CDR1 is LNHDA and CDR2 is SQIVND (reference sequence). The CDR3 DNA sequence: TGTGCCAGTAGTATAATCCACCCCGAGGATGAAAAACTGTTTTTT. It specifies CASSIIHPEDEKLFF.

This clonotype has only a few counts. V gene TRBV20-1 combines with J gene TRBJ1-4; the D gene is possibly TRBD1 (5 bases). The CDR3 is 16 amino acids. From germline, CDR1 is DFQATT and CDR2 SNEGSKA (reference sequence). V lost 3 bases and J 0 bases, leaving 14 bases between the germline ends. In DNA form, the CDR3 reads TGCAGTGCTAGGGACAAACTCCGTGCAACTAATGAAAAACTGTTTTTT. Translating gives CSARDKLRATNEKLFF.

This clonotype was seen many times. The CDR3 carries no conserved terminal phenylalanine or tryptophan, so it likely arises from a read error. The DNA is left out, because the CDR3 cannot be placed on it with certainty; the CDR3 is given as TCRdb lists it. The chain employs TRBV9 and TRBJ2-1; the table's D gene call, TRBD2, was not cross checked with the DNA. Germline values: CDR1 SGDLS, CDR2 YYNGEE. Counting both end residues, the CDR3 totals 10 amino acids. The CDR3 region is CASSVGAPPV.

This clonotype was picked up a small number of times. The chain couples TRBV27 to TRBJ1-5; 9 bases line up with TRBD1. Germline-derived CDR1 and CDR2 are MNHEY and SMNVEV (reference sequence). The CDR3 length is 15 residues. V gave up 5 bases and J gave up 7 bases; unmatched junction bases: 9. The CDR3, as DNA: TGTGCCAGCAGTCCAGGGACAGGGATAGTCCAGCCCCAGCATTTT. It codes for CASSPGTGIVQPQHF.

The table lists this clonotype with many counts. The chain combines TRBV7-9 with TRBJ1-6; unclear D gene. This CDR3 region has 14 residues. In germline, CDR1 is SEHNR, CDR2 FQNEAQ (reference sequence). The V and J ends lost 4 bases and 6 bases respectively, with 10 bases between them. The CDR3 DNA reads as TGTGCCAGCAGCTACAACCGTCTTAATTCACCCCTCCACTTT. Translated: CASSYNRLNSPLHF.

This clonotype appeared many times. This chain joins TRBV10-1 and TRBJ2-5, with D perhaps matching TRBD1 or TRBD2 (5 bases each). The germline CDR1 and CDR2 sequences are WNHNN and SYGVQD (reference sequence). Trimming cost V 3 bases and J 5 bases, with 16 bases left between them. The CDR3 consists of 15 residues. CDR3 residues: CASSEAWGTGETQYF. The CDR3 DNA reads TGCGCCAGCAGTGAAGCCTGGGGCACGGGGGAGACCCAGTACTTC.

This clonotype has just a few counts. The chain couples TRBV7-3 to TRBJ1-1, with D perhaps TRBD1 (5 bases). Trimming stripped 1 base from V and 7 bases from J, with 10 bases between. This CDR3 contains 13 residues. Looked up from germline, CDR1 is SGHTA and CDR2 is FQGTGA. The chain's CDR3 is CASSLNQGSEAFF. For the CDR3, the DNA is TGTGCCAGCAGCTTAAATCAGGGCAGTGAAGCTTTCTTT.

In its sample, this clonotype was seen a few times. The rearrangement links TRBV7-9 to TRBJ2-3; 10 bases are shared with TRBD2. Per the germline V gene, CDR1 is SEHNR and CDR2 is FQNEAQ (reference sequence). V trimming: 2 bases; J trimming: 5 bases; junction bases outside the gene matches: 4. The CDR3 is 15 amino acids. CDR3 coding DNA: TGTGCCAGCAGCTTAAGCCTAGCGGGAGAAGATACGCAGTATTTT. It codes for CASSLSLAGEDTQYF.

This clonotype was picked up many times. The rearrangement joins TRBV11-2 to TRBJ2-2, with D unclear. Trimming shortened V by 3 bases and J by 4 bases, and 3 bases separated the two germline ends. Germline CDR1 SGHAT, CDR2 FQNNGV. The CDR3 length is 12 residues. CDR3 region: CASSFGTGELFF. The CDR3 DNA sequence: TGTGCCAGCAGCTTTGGCACCGGGGAGCTGTTTTTT.

The V call is TRBV15, the J call TRBJ2-3, with 10 nucleotides matching TRBD2. Germline V CDR1 and CDR2: LNHNV, YYDKDF (reference sequence). The CDR3 spans 19 residues. Trimming removed 3 bases from V and 0 bases from J; junction bases left unmatched: 12. This CDR3 is CATSSPGTSAILSTDTQYF. The CDR3 DNA is TGTGCCACCAGCAGTCCCGGGACTAGCGCGATACTAAGCACAGATACGCAGTATTTT.

This chain connects TRBV7-8 to TRBJ2-7; TRBD2 matches at 14 bases. V trimming: 5 bases; J trimming: 4 bases; junction bases outside the gene matches: 10. CDR3 length: 17 amino acids. Germline assignment: CDR1 SGHVS and CDR2 FQNEAQ. The CDR3 sequence: CASSPRLAGGRVYEQYF. The CDR3 DNA follows: TGTGCCAGCAGCCCCCGACTAGCGGGAGGGAGGGTGTACGAGCAGTACTTC. The full variable domain, its missing parts supplied by reference TRBV7-8 and TRBJ2-7, is GAGVSQSPRYKVAKRGQDVALRCDPISGHVSLFWYQQALGQGPEFLTYFQNEAQLDKSGLPSDRFFAERPEGSVSTLKIQRTQQEDSAVYLCASSPRLAGGRVYEQYFGPGTRLTVT.

Ten or more counts support this clonotype. The J gene is TRBJ2-1, the V gene TRBV5-4; TRBD2 agrees at 7 bases. J was trimmed by 4 bases and V by 0 bases; bases with no gene match: 4. The CDR3 extends over 15 amino acids. Germline V lookup: CDR1 SGHNT, CDR2 YYREEE (reference sequence). CDR3 sequence (DNA): TGTGCCAGCAGCTTGGAAGGCGGGAGTTACAATGAGCAGTTCTTC. Protein product: CASSLEGGSYNEQFF.

There are a few counts of this clonotype. The V gene is TRBV11-1, the J gene TRBJ2-5; D perhaps matches TRBD1 (5 bases). The germline CDR1 and CDR2 sequences are SGHAT and FQDESV (reference sequence). CDR3 length: 11 residues. V was trimmed by 3 bases and J by 6 bases, leaving 5 bases between them. CDR3 nucleotide sequence: TGTGCCAGCAGCTTGGACAAGACCCAGTACTTC. Translating gives CASSLDKTQYF.

This clonotype was detected many times. The chain combines TRBV7-3 with TRBJ1-6, with unresolved D. Germline V gene lookup returns CDR1 SGHTA and CDR2 FQGTGA. CDR3 length equals 15 residues. Trimming removed 2 bases at V and 5 bases at J, with 10 bases between. Here the CDR3 DNA reads TGTGCCAGCAGCTTATTAGGCGCCAATAATTCACCCCTCCACTTT. The encoded protein is CASSLLGANNSPLHF.

This clonotype was detected ten times or more. The chain uses TRBV28 and TRBJ1-1; the match to TRBD1 covers 10 bases. The trim removed 5 bases at V and 7 bases at J, leaving 7 bases unmatched. CDR3 length: 14 amino acids. CDR1 MDHEN and CDR2 SYDVKM come from the germline V gene. DNA of the CDR3: TGTGCCAGCAGTGTCGGACAGGGGGGCGGTGAAGCTTTCTTT. It is translated as CASSVGQGGGEAFF.

This clonotype showed up many times. The V and J genes are TRBV6-2 or TRBV6-3 and TRBJ2-7; possibly TRBD1 for D (5 bases). From germline, CDR1 is MNHEY and CDR2 SVGEGT. V lost 6 bases and J 2 bases, leaving 8 bases between the germline ends. The CDR3 has 12 residues. The CDR3 DNA follows: TGTGCCAGCAGCGGACATACCTACGAGCAGTACTTC. Protein sequence: CASSGHTYEQYF.

This clonotype was detected ten times or more. The genes are TRBV5-4 and TRBJ2-5, with a possible D match to TRBD2 (6 bases). The V end was cut by 4 bases, the J end by 0 bases, with 13 bases between. Germline-derived CDR1 and CDR2 are SGHNT and YYREEE (reference sequence). This CDR3 comprises 15 residues. The chain's CDR3 is CASSLVGRNQETQYF. CDR3 DNA: TGTGCCAGCAGCCTTGTAGGGAGGAACCAAGAGACCCAGTACTTC.

The sample holds a few counts of this clonotype. The chain has TRBV6-2 or TRBV6-3 and TRBJ2-6, with D perhaps matching TRBD1 (6 bases). The CDR3 length is 14 residues. The germline CDR1 and CDR2 sequences are MNHEY and SVGEGT. Trimming took 4 bases from V and 10 from J, leaving 14 bases between them. In DNA, the CDR3 is TGTGCCAGCAGTTCCCCTTACAGGGTTAACGTCCTGACTTTC. It translates to CASSSPYRVNVLTF.

The J gene is TRBJ2-4, the V gene TRBV20-1, with 7 nucleotides matching TRBD2. The ends lost 3 bases at V and 0 bases at J; junction bases unmatched: 11. The CDR3 runs 17 residues. The germline V gene has CDR1 DFQATT and CDR2 SNEGSKA (reference sequence). The CDR3 is CSASPLTSVTAKNIQYF. In DNA, the CDR3 is TGCAGTGCTAGTCCCCTCACTAGCGTAACAGCCAAAAACATTCAGTACTTC.

This chain connects TRBV7-6 to TRBJ2-2; 9 bases agree with TRBD2. Unmatched junction bases numbered 7, after V lost 1 base and J lost 4 bases. The germline V gene encodes CDR1 SGHVS and CDR2 FNYEAQ. The CDR3 has 17 residues. CDR3 region: CASSLVAGVRVTGELFF. The CDR3 coding sequence is TGTGCCAGCAGCTTAGTAGCGGGAGTAAGGGTCACCGGGGAGCTGTTTTTT.

This clonotype was counted many times. The rearrangement links TRBV20-1 to TRBJ2-7; the match to TRBD2 covers 7 bases. The CDR3 length is 11 residues. Germline loops: CDR1 DFQATT, CDR2 SNEGSKA (reference sequence). Here the CDR3 DNA reads TGCAGCGGTGGGACTATCGACGAGCAGTACTTC. Its protein is CSGGTIDEQYF.

This clonotype appeared many times. This chain uses TRBV18 with TRBJ2-7; D tentatively fits TRBD1 or TRBD2 (5 bases each). Germline CDR1 and CDR2: KGHSH and LQKENI. This CDR3 comprises 15 residues. V dropped 2 bases and J dropped 3 bases, with 14 bases sitting between them. CDR3 residues: CASSPGQGGFYEQYF. The CDR3 DNA is TGTGCCAGCTCACCAGGACAAGGAGGATTCTACGAGCAGTACTTC.

This clonotype has a handful of counts. The gene calls are TRBV20-1 and TRBJ2-1, with TRBD2 matching 10 bases. Trimming removed 6 bases from V and 8 bases from J; junction bases left unmatched: 7. Germline CDR1 reads DFQATT; CDR2 reads SNEGSKA (reference sequence). CDR3 length equals 13 residues. CDR3 in DNA: TGCAGTGCCCCGGGACTAGCGCCCCATGAGCAGTTCTTC. Amino acids: CSAPGLAPHEQFF.

By sample share, this clonotype is medium-sized. This chain links TRBV2 with TRBJ2-1; 8 nucleotides match TRBD2. V dropped 6 bases and J dropped 6; count of bases not matched to a gene: 7. Germline V CDR1 and CDR2: SNHLY, FYNNEI. The CDR3 has 14 residues. CDR3 loop: CASRGAGELNEQFF. In nucleotides, the CDR3 is TGTGCCAGCAGGGGAGCGGGAGAGCTCAATGAGCAGTTCTTC.

In this sample, this clonotype turned up many times. The gene calls are TRBV7-8 and TRBJ2-3, with 8 bases matching TRBD2. This CDR3 region has 16 residues. Trimming cost V 3 bases and J 0 bases; bases outside gene matches: 5. Germline loops: CDR1 SGHVS, CDR2 FQNEAQ. This chain's CDR3 is CASSFSGEPSTDTQYF. The CDR3, as DNA: TGTGCCAGCAGCTTTAGCGGGGAACCTAGCACAGATACGCAGTATTTT.